The rows below give T cell receptor beta chains drawn from one sample of a study of T-cell reconstitution after alpha-beta-depleted transplantation in children. TCRdb analysed the PCR reads with MiXCR anew, one entry per CDR3 protein. The table includes about 980,000 distinct CDR3 sequences, about 26% detected once. Sequences were derived from PBMCs, mostly from graft donor cells, sampled 360 days after TCRalphabeta/CD19-depleted stem cell transplant. Receptor source: a boy in the first two years of life who had a stem cell transplant for SCID, so the T cells may come from the graft donor. CDR3s include the opening cysteine and the closing phenylalanine or tryptophan. A D gene is named only where the DNA matches it firmly. The size entry is marked missing in some rows and otherwise reads once, few, many or a size class.

j_call: TRBJ2-2
v_call: TRBV25-1
d_call: -
clone_size: -
cdr3_nt: TGTGCCAGCTCCGGAGGGGCCTCGAACACCGGGGAGCTGTTTTTT
cdr3_aa: CASSGGASNTGELFF

j_call: TRBJ1-6
v_call: TRBV6-5
d_call: -
clone_size: -
cdr3_nt: TGTGCCAGCAGTTACAGCAATAATTCACCCCTCCACTTT
cdr3_aa: CASSYSNNSPLHF

j_call: TRBJ1-4
v_call: TRBV7-6
d_call: TRBD1
clone_size: -
cdr3_nt: TGTGCCAGCAGCTTCGGACAGGATGGGGAAAAACTGTTTTTT
cdr3_aa: CASSFGQDGEKLFF

j_call: TRBJ2-1
v_call: TRBV5-1
d_call: -
clone_size: -
cdr3_nt: TGCGCCAGCAGCTTGGCCCCAGTCGAGCAGTTCTTC
cdr3_aa: CASSLAPVEQFF

j_call: TRBJ1-1
v_call: TRBV11-1
d_call: -
clone_size: few
cdr3_nt: TGTGCCAGCAGCTTAGTCGGCAGGGGAACGCGGATGAACACTGAAGCTTTCTTT
cdr3_aa: CASSLVGRGTRMNTEAFF

j_call: TRBJ2-5
v_call: TRBV27
d_call: -
clone_size: -
cdr3_nt: TGTGCCAGTAGTGCCCTTCTGGGGGGCGGCAGAGAGACCCAGTACTTC
cdr3_aa: CASSALLGGGRETQYF

j_call: TRBJ2-6
v_call: TRBV28
d_call: -
clone_size: few
cdr3_nt: TGTGCCAGCCTGGGCCCCCACTCTGGGGCCAACGTCCTGACTTTC
cdr3_aa: CASLGPHSGANVLTF

j_call: TRBJ2-3
v_call: TRBV3-1
d_call: -
clone_size: -
cdr3_nt: TGTGCCAGCAGCCAAAACCAGCTAGCCGCAGATACGCAGTATTTT
cdr3_aa: CASSQNQLAADTQYF

j_call: TRBJ2-1
v_call: TRBV5-1
d_call: -
clone_size: -
cdr3_nt: TGCGCCAGCAGCTTGCTCCCTGGGGGTCAGTTCTTC
cdr3_aa: CASSLLPGGQFF

j_call: TRBJ1-5
v_call: TRBV6-5
d_call: -
clone_size: -
cdr3_nt: TGTGCCAGCAGTTACTCAAGGGGGATCAATCAGCCCCAGCATTTT
cdr3_aa: CASSYSRGINQPQHF

j_call: TRBJ1-5
v_call: TRBV28
d_call: -
clone_size: -
cdr3_nt: TGTGCCAGCAGTTTATGGGCAGGGATCCTTCAGCCCCAGCATTTT
cdr3_aa: CASSLWAGILQPQHF

j_call: TRBJ2-3
v_call: TRBV15
d_call: -
clone_size: -
cdr3_nt: TGTGCCACCAGCAAAGGGGGGCAGTTCGATACGCAGTATTTT
cdr3_aa: CATSKGGQFDTQYF

j_call: TRBJ2-1
v_call: TRBV13
d_call: -
clone_size: few
cdr3_nt: TGTGCCAGCAGCTACGACTTGAGCTCCTACAATGAGCAGTTCTTC
cdr3_aa: CASSYDLSSYNEQFF

j_call: TRBJ2-1
v_call: TRBV5-1
d_call: -
clone_size: few
cdr3_nt: TGCGCCAGCAGCTTGGTAGCTAGCGCCGGGGCCAATGAGCAGTTCTTC
cdr3_aa: CASSLVASAGANEQFF

j_call: TRBJ1-6
v_call: TRBV20-1
d_call: TRBD1
clone_size: -
cdr3_nt: TGCAGTGCTAGAACAGACAGGGTTTCTGGTTCACCCCTCCACTTT
cdr3_aa: CSARTDRVSGSPLHF

j_call: TRBJ2-2
v_call: TRBV7-8
d_call: TRBD2
clone_size: -
cdr3_nt: TGTGCCAGCACCCCAGAGTGGCGGGGGAGGGACACCGGGGAGCTGTTTTTT
cdr3_aa: CASTPEWRGRDTGELFF

j_call: TRBJ1-1
v_call: TRBV5-1
d_call: -
clone_size: -
cdr3_nt: TGCGCCAGCAGCCCCGTGGGACCGAGGGTAGCTTTCTTT
cdr3_aa: CASSPVGPRVAFF

j_call: TRBJ2-2
v_call: TRBV4-3
d_call: TRBD2
clone_size: few
cdr3_nt: TGCGCCAGCAGCCAAGTTGTCGTGCTAGCGGGGTCGGGCACCGGGGAGCTGTTTTTT
cdr3_aa: CASSQVVVLAGSGTGELFF

j_call: TRBJ2-1
v_call: TRBV5-1
d_call: -
clone_size: -
cdr3_nt: TGCGCCAGCAGTCCGGATCTTGAGCAGTTCTTC
cdr3_aa: CASSPDLEQFF

j_call: TRBJ2-7
v_call: TRBV15
d_call: -
clone_size: -
cdr3_nt: TGTGCCACCAGCAGAGGACGGGACGGGTCCTACGAGCAGTACTTC
cdr3_aa: CATSRGRDGSYEQYF

j_call: TRBJ2-3
v_call: TRBV4-2
d_call: TRBD2
clone_size: many
cdr3_nt: TGTGCCAGCAGCCAAGGTGGTACGGGGGGGCCGGATACGCAGTATTTT
cdr3_aa: CASSQGGTGGPDTQYF

j_call: TRBJ2-5
v_call: TRBV4-1
d_call: -
clone_size: -
cdr3_nt: TGCGCCAGCAGCCAAACCCCATCAGGGGTTCAAGAGACCCAGTACTTC
cdr3_aa: CASSQTPSGVQETQYF

j_call: TRBJ2-3
v_call: TRBV5-5
d_call: -
clone_size: few
cdr3_nt: TGTGCCAGCACCCTCGGGGCAGGGTTCCTGGGGGCGCAGTATTTT
cdr3_aa: CASTLGAGFLGAQYF

j_call: TRBJ2-3
v_call: TRBV11-2
d_call: TRBD2
clone_size: few
cdr3_nt: TGTGCCAGCAGCTCGGGACTAGCCCTCACAGATACGCAGTATTTT
cdr3_aa: CASSSGLALTDTQYF

j_call: TRBJ1-2
v_call: TRBV12-3/TRBV12-4
d_call: -
clone_size: -
cdr3_nt: TGTGCCAGCAGTTTTGACGGGAGTAGCGGCTATGGCTACACCTTC
cdr3_aa: CASSFDGSSGYGYTF

j_call: TRBJ2-2
v_call: TRBV7-3
d_call: -
clone_size: -
cdr3_nt: TGTGCCAGCAGCTTGAGGGGGACTACTCGGGGCACCGGGGAGCTGTTTTTT
cdr3_aa: CASSLRGTTRGTGELFF

j_call: TRBJ2-3
v_call: TRBV6-5
d_call: -
clone_size: many
cdr3_nt: TGTGCCAGCAGTTACTTTCTAGCAGATACGCAGTATTTT
cdr3_aa: CASSYFLADTQYF